This entry concerns a single T cell receptor (beta chain). What this receptor recognizes is not known. Per-base qualities were not stored, and no clone one base away is much larger. Between the V and J ends, shortened by 7 bases and 7 bases respectively, the junction contains 19 bases. Via the germline V gene (reference sequence), CDR1 is LNHDA and CDR2 SQIVND. Its CDR3 holds 14 amino acids, cysteine through phenylalanine. The retained sequence is limited to the CDR3, 42 bases, with the frame set at the first base. This specimen belongs to a study of blood T cell repertoires in COVID-19 (dated by TCRdb to 2018 to 2021). General notes on the study: Collaborator samples came from the United States, Italy and Spain and covered acute and convalescent phases of COVID-19. The material from the prospective study consisted of cDNA or gDNA derived from T cells, B-cell-depleted T cells, or PBMCs. The dataset comprised deeply sampled blood TCRbeta repertoires from subjects exposed to, actively infected with, or recovered from COVID-19. The repertoires were made available in a free public database intended to serve as a resource for research on the immune response to SARS-CoV-2. The samples were drawn from two sources: the first 160 participants of the ongoing ImmuneRACE study, and fewer than 1,500 subjects contributed by 6 global collaborators. Sample metadata almost always included a de-identified subject ID, COVID-19 status, age in years and sex. HLA class I and class II types, where available, came from metadata supplied by the sample provider rather than from assay-based typing. Points the paper makes about the study in general: How much clinical and demographic metadata was included differed by source and by participant, and the metadata was provided uncurated.

The immunoSEQ Assay, a bias-controlled multiplex PCR, was used to amplify TCRbeta CDR3 regions from genomic DNA. The authors' pipeline ran thus. Within the assay, amplification of reference gene primers was used to estimate how many nucleated cells each sample contained. To quantify the absolute abundance of each unique TCRbeta CDR3 rearrangement, sequence reads were collapsed and filtered. For each sample, productive Simpson clonality was calculated as the square root of Simpson's diversity index across productive rearrangements. As stored in TCRdb, this immuneACCESS dataset retains in-frame rearrangements with V and J assigned. A fraction of the clones does not appear; measured against another copy, unresolved V genes explain less than half of the discrepancy, and the remainder lacks a known reason. D and trimming were read from the DNA, whereas the V and J calls and clone size are those reported in that table. In all, the sample holds about 360,000 clones, and approximately 86% of those were seen once. The ten largest make up approximately 2.9% of the sample.

Collaborating institutions collected whole blood in K2EDTA tubes following their own protocols. For TCRbeta analysis, collaborators shipped samples in one of three forms: frozen whole blood, isolated PBMCs, or DNA extracted from either of those sample types. Source material: peripheral blood. The V gene is TRBV19 and the J gene is TRBJ1-2, with TRBD1 as a weak D call on 6 bases. This sequence was found in a human donor in a cohort sampled during active COVID-19. CDR3 protein: CASNPTGMFVGYTF. The nucleotide sequence reads as follows: TGTGCCAGTAACCCCACAGGGATGTTTGTTGGCTACACCTTC.